Following are 4 T cell receptor beta chains from one sample sequenced in a study of breast tumors, draining lymph nodes, adjacent tissues. TCRdb reprocessed the multiplex PCR reads via MiXCR and lists one record per CDR3 protein. The repertoire holds 100,000 or so distinct CDR3 sequences, with 21% as singletons. Samples came from axillary lymph nodes draining the breast cancer. The material sequenced was axillary lymph node tissue. The origin of the receptors is a female donor with breast cancer. Some clones in this sample may be carry-over from other donors' samples.

This clonotype was counted once. The junction shows a germline mismatch at one end, possibly a read error. V and J are TRBV15 and TRBJ2-2, with 8 bases fitting TRBD2. Germline V lookup: CDR1 LNHNV, CDR2 YYDKDF (reference sequence). CDR3 length: 17 residues. The CDR3 bases are TGTGCCACCAGCAGTCCCGGGACTAGAAGGTGGACCGGGGAACTGCTTTTT. This gives the protein CATSSPGTRRWTGELLF.

This clonotype was recorded many times. The rearrangement uses TRBV5-6 and TRBJ1-2; D is unclear. The V end was cut by 4 bases, the J end by 5 bases, with 12 bases between. CDR1 and CDR2 (germline): SGHDT, YYEEEE. CDR3 size: 13 residues. CDR3 amino acids: CASSEAGDYGYTF. Written as DNA, the CDR3 is TGTGCCAGCAGCGAGGCCGGTGATTATGGCTACACCTTC.

The V gene is TRBV25-1, the J gene TRBJ2-3; D remains ambiguous. Between the trimmed V and J ends, which lost 5 bases and 2 bases, there was a span of 8 bases. Germline loops: CDR1 MGHDK, CDR2 SYGVNS. The CDR3 extends over 13 amino acids. The chain's CDR3 is CASSPRHTDTQYF. The CDR3 region has the DNA TGTGCCAGCAGTCCGCGGCACACAGATACGCAGTATTTT.

About this clonotype itself: This may arise from a read error, as a much more abundant clone is one base away. The rearrangement links TRBV11-2 to TRBJ2-7; the match to TRBD2 covers 7 bases. The CDR3 is made up of 15 amino acids. CDR1 and CDR2 from the germline V gene are SGHAT and FQNNGV. The CDR3 nucleotides read TGTGCCGGCAGCTTAGAGCGGGGAATCTCCTACGAGCAGTACTTC. Amino acids: CAGSLERGISYEQYF. Filled out from reference TRBV11-2 and TRBJ2-7, the complete variable domain reads EAGVAQSPRYKIIEKRQSVAFWCNPISGHATLYWYQQILGQGPKLLIQFQNNGVVDDSQLPKDRFSAERLKGVDSTLKIQPAKLEDSAVYLCAGSLERGISYEQYFGPGTRLTVT.